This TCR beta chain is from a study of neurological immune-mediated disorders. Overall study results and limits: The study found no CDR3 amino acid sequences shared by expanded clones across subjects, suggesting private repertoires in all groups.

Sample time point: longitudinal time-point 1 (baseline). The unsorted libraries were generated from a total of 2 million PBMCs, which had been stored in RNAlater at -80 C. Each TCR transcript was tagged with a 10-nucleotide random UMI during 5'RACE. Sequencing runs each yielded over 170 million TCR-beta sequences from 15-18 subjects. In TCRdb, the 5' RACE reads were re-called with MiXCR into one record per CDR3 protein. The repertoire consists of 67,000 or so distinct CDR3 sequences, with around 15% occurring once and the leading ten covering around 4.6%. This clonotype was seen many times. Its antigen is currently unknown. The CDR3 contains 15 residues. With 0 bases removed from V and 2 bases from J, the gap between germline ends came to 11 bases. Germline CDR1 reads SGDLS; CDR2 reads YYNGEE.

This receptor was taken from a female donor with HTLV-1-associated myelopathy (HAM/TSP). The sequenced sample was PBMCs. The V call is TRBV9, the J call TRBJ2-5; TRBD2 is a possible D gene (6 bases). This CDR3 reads CASSVVGGIQETQYF. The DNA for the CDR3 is TGTGCCAGCAGCGTAGTCGGGGGTATACAAGAGACCCAGTACTTC.